This passage covers 11 T cell receptor beta chains from one sample sequenced in a study of T cells in Graves' hyperthyroidism and ophthalmopathy. Amplification yielded TCR beta CDR3 regions, with RNA transcripts as the source. HTBI primers were the set used in a first-round RT-PCR of the TCR CDR3. MiXCR, applied by TCRdb to the multiplex PCR reads, yields one record per CDR3 protein. This sample has fewer than 600,000 distinct CDR3 sequences; around 14% occur once, and the top ten carry around 17%. Sequenced: blood. Source of these receptors: a woman under 30 with Graves' hyperthyroidism.

The chain links TRBV7-8 to TRBJ1-1; D not certain. Trimming removed 1 base at V and 2 bases at J, with 17 bases between. The V gene's germline CDR1 is SGHVS and CDR2 FQNEAQ. CDR3 size: 17 residues. The CDR3 region has the DNA TGTGCCAGCAGCTTAGTCAAGTCGTCACACCCCAACACTGAAGCTTTCTTT. It is translated as CASSLVKSSHPNTEAFF.

This clonotype appeared a few times. The chain is built from TRBV6-1 and TRBJ1-1; D is undetermined. The CDR3 loop spans 12 amino acids. The V gene lost 9 bases and the J gene lost 0 bases, with 8 bases spanning the gap. Germline loops: CDR1 MNHNS, CDR2 SASEGT. Here the CDR3 reads CASQPLNTEAFF. The CDR3 DNA reads TGTGCCAGTCAGCCCTTGAACACTGAAGCTTTCTTT.

This clonotype was detected many times. CDR3: CASAQSPYGYTF. The DNA for the CDR3 is TGTGCCAGCGCTCAGAGCCCCTATGGCTACACCTTC. This chain uses TRBV2 with TRBJ1-2; D is uncertain. This CDR3 comprises 12 residues. The V end was cut by 8 bases, the J end by 4 bases, with 11 bases between. CDR1 and CDR2 from the germline V gene are SNHLY and FYNNEI.

The CDR3 DNA is TGTGCCAGCAGTGAACCCGCTAGCGGTAGCACAGATACGCAGTATTTT. This sequence encodes CASSEPASGSTDTQYF. V and J are TRBV2 and TRBJ2-3; 7 bases are a match to TRBD2. From germline, CDR1 is SNHLY and CDR2 FYNNEI. The CDR3 totals 16 residues. Trimming removed 2 bases from V and 0 bases from J; junction bases left unmatched: 5.

This clonotype showed up many times. The chain joins TRBV7-9 to TRBJ2-1, with a possible D match to TRBD2 (6 bases). V was pared by 5 bases and J by 0 bases, with 14 bases between. CDR3 length: 16 residues. Germline CDR1 is SEHNR and CDR2 is FQNEAQ (reference sequence). CDR3 nucleotide sequence: TGTGCCAGCAGCCAGCCGATAGCGGACTCCTACAATGAGCAGTTCTTC. Translated: CASSQPIADSYNEQFF.

This clonotype has a handful of counts. The chain is built from TRBV7-9 and TRBJ2-2, with D possibly TRBD2 on 6 matching bases. V lost 4 bases and J lost 0, with 12 bases in between. CDR1 and CDR2 (germline): SEHNR, FQNEAQ (reference sequence). The CDR3 sequence is 16 residues long. The CDR3 sequence: CASSSPGTANTGELFF. The DNA of the CDR3 is TGTGCCAGCAGCTCCCCCGGGACTGCGAACACCGGGGAGCTGTTTTTT. Filled out from reference TRBV7-9 and TRBJ2-2, the complete variable domain reads DTGVSQNPRHKITKRGQNVTFRCDPISEHNRLYWYRQTLGQGPEFLTYFQNEAQLEKSRLLSDRFSAERPKGSFSTLEIQRTEQGDSAMYLCASSSPGTANTGELFFGEGSRLTVL.

This clonotype occurred many times. The rearrangement uses TRBV6-1 and TRBJ1-6, with TRBD1 identical over 11 bases. The germline V gene has CDR1 MNHNS and CDR2 SASEGT. V lost 5 bases, J lost 10 bases, and 13 bases stayed unmatched. The CDR3 has 17 residues. CDR3 sequence reads: CASSYKGPGQGVSPLHF. CDR3 bases: TGTGCCAGCAGTTACAAAGGACCGGGACAGGGGGTATCACCCCTCCACTTT.

This clonotype was seen many times. J is TRBJ1-2 and V is TRBV30; no clear D. Trimming took 1 base from V and 4 from J, leaving 16 bases between them. CDR3 length equals 15 residues. The germline gives CDR1 GTSNPN, CDR2 SVGIG (reference sequence). Here the CDR3 reads CAWSATPRSFYGYTF. As DNA, the CDR3 is TGTGCCTGGAGTGCGACACCCAGGAGTTTCTATGGCTACACCTTC. Looking up the rest from reference TRBV30 and TRBJ1-2 gives the full variable domain: SQTIHQWPATLVQPVGSPLSLECTVEGTSNPNLYWYRQAAGRGLQLLFYSVGIGQISSEVPQNLSASRPQDRQFILSSKKLLLSDSGFYLCAWSATPRSFYGYTFGSGTRLTVV.

The sample holds a few counts of this clonotype. V gene TRBV9 combines with J gene TRBJ2-3; D perhaps matches TRBD1 (6 bases). Germline V gene data show CDR1 as SGDLS and CDR2 as YYNGEE. V was cut by 0 bases and J by 2 bases, with 13 bases left in between. CDR3 length equals 16 residues. The CDR3 sequence is CASSVEPGVDTDTQYF. CDR3 DNA: TGTGCCAGCAGCGTAGAGCCAGGGGTTGACACAGATACGCAGTATTTT.

This clonotype has more than one count but fewer than ten. The CDR3 sequence: CSAAGPRGGYTF. In DNA form, the CDR3 reads TGCAGCGCCGCCGGGCCCAGAGGTGGCTACACCTTC. The chain uses TRBV29-1 and TRBJ1-2; no firm D call. This CDR3 comprises 12 residues. CDR1 and CDR2 from the germline V gene are SQVTM and ANQGSEA. Trimming removed 7 bases from V and 7 bases from J, with 16 bases in between.

The chain uses TRBV29-1 and TRBJ1-5; D is uncertain. V lost 4 bases, J lost 6 bases, and 10 bases lay in between. This CDR3 spans 12 amino acids. Germline CDR1 and CDR2: SQVTM and ANQGSEA. CDR3: CSVVGWTQPQHF. The CDR3, as DNA: TGCAGCGTTGTTGGGTGGACTCAGCCCCAGCATTTT. The full variable domain, with the rest looked up from reference TRBV29-1 and TRBJ1-5, is SAVISQKPSRDICQRGTSLTIQCQVDSQVTMMFWYRQQPGQSLTLIATANQGSEATYESGFVIDKFPISRPNLTFSTLTVSNMSPEDSSIYLCSVVGWTQPQHFGDGTRLSIL.